This T cell receptor (beta chain) stems from a study of T cells in Graves' hyperthyroidism and ophthalmopathy. Findings and limits, study-wide: Most clonotypes expanded in thyroid above 0.001 were likewise present in blood.

The CDR3 loop spans 13 amino acids. Between the trimmed V and J ends, which lost 6 bases and 7 bases, there was a span of 12 bases. Looked up from germline, CDR1 is MNHEY and CDR2 is SMNVEV (reference sequence). Comment on this clonotype: The antigen is unknown.

Researchers amplified the TCR beta CDR3 regions from RNA transcripts. Carried out on the TCR CDR3, a first-round RT-PCR used the HTBI primer set. TCRdb reanalysed the multiplex PCR reads using MiXCR and keeps one entry per CDR3 protein. Among over 350,000 distinct CDR3 sequences listed, roughly 14% were seen once. Material: blood. The rearrangement links TRBV27 to TRBJ1-4, with D unclear. The sequence was collected from a young man with Graves' ophthalmopathy. The CDR3 protein is CASSSAQIEKLFF. CDR3 coding DNA: TGTGCCAGCAGCAGCGCTCAGATTGAAAAACTGTTTTTT.